This is a list of T cell receptor beta chains from one sample in a study of blood T cells in healthy people across ages. TCRdb redid the calling of the 5' RACE reads with MiXCR, one entry per CDR3 protein. The sample consists of roughly 1.7 million distinct CDR3 sequences, around 36% of them appearing once. Specimen: blood. The source is a woman in her 30s in good health. The CDR3 runs from the conserved cysteine through the conserved F or W. D genes are given only for firm matches. Clone size is shown for a subset of rows, as once, few, many or a class of expanded clone.

few	TRBD1	TRBV5-1	TRBJ1-5	TGCGCCAGCAGCTCCGGGACAGGGGCTAATCAGCCCCAGCATTTT	CASSSGTGANQPQHF
many	TRBD2	TRBV7-2	TRBJ2-3	TGTGCCAGCAGCTTAGCGTCCGGTGGTAGCGGGGCGCAGTATTTT	CASSLASGGSGAQYF
.	.	TRBV3-1	TRBJ2-5	TGTGCCAGCAGCCAAGTGGTGGGACCCCCGGGGACCCAGTACTTC	CASSQVVGPPGTQYF
.	.	TRBV4-1	TRBJ2-1	TGCGCCAGCAGGGAACAGAGCAGCTCCTACAATGAGCAGTTCTTC	CASREQSSSYNEQFF
once	.	TRBV11-2	TRBJ2-7	TGTGCCAGCAGCAAGACGGACGAGCAGTACTTC	CASSKTDEQYF
.	.	TRBV7-9	TRBJ1-2	TGTGCCAGCAGCTTAGAGGGAGCACCCGGGATTGCCTATGGCTACACCTTC	CASSLEGAPGIAYGYTF
.	TRBD2	TRBV7-2	TRBJ2-1	TGTGCCAGCAACTCCCCGGGACTAAAGTACAATGAGCAGTTCTTC	CASNSPGLKYNEQFF
.	.	TRBV3-1	TRBJ2-7	TGTGCCAGCAGCCAAGGGGTGACAGTCGAGCAGTACTTC	CASSQGVTVEQYF
.	.	TRBV7-2	TRBJ1-2	TGTGCCAGCAGCTTAGAGCCGACGGGGTATGGCTACACCTTC	CASSLEPTGYGYTF
.	.	TRBV6-1	TRBJ2-5	TGTGCCAGCAGTGAGCTCCAGGGACGAGAGACCCAGTACTTC	CASSELQGRETQYF
few	TRBD2	TRBV27	TRBJ2-5	TGTGCCAGCGGGGTAGCGGGAGGTTTTGAGACCCAGTACTTC	CASGVAGGFETQYF
.	.	TRBV9	TRBJ2-1	TGTGCCAGCAGCGCCCCCGTCACGTACAATGAGCAGTTCTTC	CASSAPVTYNEQFF
few	.	TRBV3-1	TRBJ2-3	TGTGCCAGCAGCCATGGGTTACGACTCACAGATACGCAGTATTTT	CASSHGLRLTDTQYF
many	TRBD1	TRBV29-1	TRBJ2-7	TGCAGCGTAACATCGACAGGGGCCTACGAGCAGTACTTC	CSVTSTGAYEQYF
many	TRBD2	TRBV4-1	TRBJ2-5	TGCGCCAGCAGCCCCTCCCTGACTAGCGGGGGGGCCTGGGGGATGGAAGAGACCCAGTACTTC	CASSPSLTSGGAWGMEETQYF
.	.	TRBV4-1	TRBJ2-5	TGCGCCAGCAGCCAAGACCAGGGAAGGGGGACCCAGTACTTC	CASSQDQGRGTQYF
few	.	TRBV6-6	TRBJ1-2	TGTGCCAGCAGTTATGAAGTCGGGCAGAATGGCTACACCTTC	CASSYEVGQNGYTF
few	.	TRBV18	TRBJ2-2	TGTGCCAGCTCACCACCGGCGGAAGGTACCGGGGAGCTGTTTTTT	CASSPPAEGTGELFF
few	.	TRBV29-1	TRBJ2-1	TGCAGCTCGGACGGTGGACTCCTATCCTACAATGAGCAGTTCTTC	CSSDGGLLSYNEQFF
few	.	TRBV20-1	TRBJ1-5	TGCAGTGCTACAGGGTGGTCAAATCAGCCCCAGCATTTT	CSATGWSNQPQHF
.	.	TRBV27	TRBJ2-7	TGTGCCAGCAGTTTATCGAAGAACAACGAGCAGTACTTC	CASSLSKNNEQYF
.	.	TRBV28	TRBJ2-7	TGTGCCAGCAGTTATGCAGGGGAAAGATACGAGCAGTACTTC	CASSYAGERYEQYF
few	.	TRBV21-1	TRBJ2-7	TGTGCCAGCAAACGGGGACTAGCCTTCTACGAGCAGTACTTC	CASKRGLAFYEQYF
few	.	TRBV2	TRBJ2-5	TGTGCCAGCAGAGGCGGGAAAGAGACCCAGTACTTC	CASRGGKETQYF
.	.	TRBV3-1	TRBJ1-5	TGTGCCAGCAGCCCCCGGACAGCTGATCAGCCCCAGCATTTT	CASSPRTADQPQHF
few	.	TRBV7-9	TRBJ1-2	TGTGCCAGCAGCTTGAATTTGGGGCAGGACTATGGCTACACCTTC	CASSLNLGQDYGYTF
many	TRBD2	TRBV5-1	TRBJ2-5	TGCGCCAGCAGCCTAGCGGCTACACAAGAGACCCAGTACTTC	CASSLAATQETQYF
.	.	TRBV21-1	TRBJ2-7	TGTGCCAGCAGCAAAGTCGCGGGACTCCTGCCCTACGAGCAGTACTTC	CASSKVAGLLPYEQYF
.	TRBD1	TRBV25-1	TRBJ1-5	TGTGCCAGCGGGACAGGGGATGGAAGCAATCGGCCCCAGCATTTT	CASGTGDGSNRPQHF
many	TRBD1	TRBV5-1	TRBJ2-3	TGCGCCAGCAGCTTGAACAGGGGCGGCCCAGATACGCAGTATTTT	CASSLNRGGPDTQYF
few	.	TRBV14	TRBJ2-7	TGTGCCAGCAGCCACCACAGGAGCTCCTACGAGCAGTACTTC	CASSHHRSSYEQYF
.	.	TRBV20-1	TRBJ2-3	TGCAGTGCTAGAGGGTGGGCAGTAGATACGCAGTATTTT	CSARGWAVDTQYF
many	.	TRBV29-1	TRBJ2-6	TGCAGCGTTGATTTGGGGTCTGGGGCCAACGTCCTGACTTTC	CSVDLGSGANVLTF
.	.	TRBV6-6	TRBJ2-7	TGTGCCAGCAGTTACCAAGGCCCGGGGGCCTACGAGCAGTACTTC	CASSYQGPGAYEQYF
.	TRBD1	TRBV27	TRBJ1-1	TGTGCCAGCAGTCCCAGGACAGGGAGTGTTCTAAGGACTGAAGCTTTCTTT	CASSPRTGSVLRTEAFF
.	TRBD1	TRBV29-1	TRBJ1-2	TGCAGCGTCCTAATGGGACAGGGGGTAACGAACTGTGGCTACACCTTC	CSVLMGQGVTNCGYTF
few	TRBD1	TRBV7-9	TRBJ2-3	TGTGCCAGCAGCCAGACAGGGGGCGGGAGATTGTCTTCAGATACGCAGTATTTT	CASSQTGGGRLSSDTQYF
few	TRBD2	TRBV20-1	TRBJ2-3	TGCAGTGCTAGACTGGGAGGGCCCACAGATACGCAGTATTTT	CSARLGGPTDTQYF
.	.	TRBV6-2/TRBV6-3	TRBJ1-1	TGTGCCAGCAGTTACAACCCGGGCGGTGAAGCTTTCTTT	CASSYNPGGEAFF
few	TRBD2	TRBV20-1	TRBJ2-3	TGCAGTGCTCCTGAGGACCCGGGGGGGCGAAACACAGATACGCAGTATTTT	CSAPEDPGGRNTDTQYF
.	.	TRBV11-2	TRBJ1-1	TGTGCCAGCAGCGTTGACACGAACACTGAAGCTTTCTTT	CASSVDTNTEAFF
few	.	TRBV3-1	TRBJ2-2	TGTGCCAGCAGCCTAATACTAGCCCCTTCGGGCATCGGGGAGCTGTTTTTT	CASSLILAPSGIGELFF
few	TRBD2	TRBV7-2	TRBJ2-5	TGTGCCAGCAGCTTGGGACTAGCGGGGGGCCTGGAGACCCAGTACTTC	CASSLGLAGGLETQYF